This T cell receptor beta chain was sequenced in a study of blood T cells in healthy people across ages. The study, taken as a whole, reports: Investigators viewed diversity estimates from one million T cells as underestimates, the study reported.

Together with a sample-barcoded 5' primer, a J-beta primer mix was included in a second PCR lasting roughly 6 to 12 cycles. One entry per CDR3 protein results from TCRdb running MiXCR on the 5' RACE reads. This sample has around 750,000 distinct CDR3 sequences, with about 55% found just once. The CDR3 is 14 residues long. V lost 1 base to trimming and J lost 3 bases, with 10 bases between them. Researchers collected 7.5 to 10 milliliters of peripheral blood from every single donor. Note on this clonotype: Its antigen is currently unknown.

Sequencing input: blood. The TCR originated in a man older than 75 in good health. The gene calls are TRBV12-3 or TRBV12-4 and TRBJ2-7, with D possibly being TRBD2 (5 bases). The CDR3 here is CASSLGGSFYEQYF. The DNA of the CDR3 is TGTGCCAGCAGTTTAGGTGGGAGTTTCTACGAGCAGTACTTC.